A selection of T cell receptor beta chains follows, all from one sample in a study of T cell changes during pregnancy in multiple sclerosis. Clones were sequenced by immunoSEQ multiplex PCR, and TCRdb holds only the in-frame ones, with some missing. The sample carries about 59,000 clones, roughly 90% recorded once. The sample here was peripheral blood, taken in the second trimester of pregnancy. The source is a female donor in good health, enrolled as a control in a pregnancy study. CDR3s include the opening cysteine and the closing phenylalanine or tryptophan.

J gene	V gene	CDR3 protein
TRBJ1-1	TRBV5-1	CASSVTVNTEAFF
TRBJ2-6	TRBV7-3	CASSFLAGGSSGANVLTF
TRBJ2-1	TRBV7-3	CASSLTRGRGNEQFF
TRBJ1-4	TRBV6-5	CASSYSGRFNEKLFF
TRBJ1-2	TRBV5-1	CASSLGPDRESYGYTF
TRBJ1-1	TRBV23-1	CASSHLQGNTEAFF
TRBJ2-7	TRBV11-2	CASSLRPIAGGPHEQYF
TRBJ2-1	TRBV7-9	CASTNQRSNEQFF
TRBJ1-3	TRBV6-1	CASSEIITGQFSGNTIYF
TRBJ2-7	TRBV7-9	CASSLAQGAFYEQYF
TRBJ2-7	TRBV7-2	CASSLMVSFGGVEQYF
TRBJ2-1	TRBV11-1	CASSLARIAFYNEQFF
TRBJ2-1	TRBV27	CASSLDRASYNEQFF
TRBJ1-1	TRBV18	CASAAGGPQMNTEAFF
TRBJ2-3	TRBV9	CASSPTTSGRTSTDTQYF
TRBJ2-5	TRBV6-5	CASSPPLGQGKTQYF
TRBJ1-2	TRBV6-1	CASSGPGQGNYGYTF
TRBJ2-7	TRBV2	CASSGLRGSSYEQYF
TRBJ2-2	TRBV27	CASSWGQNTGELFF
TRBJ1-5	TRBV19	CATEPGGHGQPQHF
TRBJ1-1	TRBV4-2	CASSQGTGSSTEAFF
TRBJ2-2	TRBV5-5	CASSLGTGNTGELFF
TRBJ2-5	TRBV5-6	CASSKFGTQYF
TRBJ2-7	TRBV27	CASSFQPAAVIGQYF
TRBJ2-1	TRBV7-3	CASSRGTSYNEQFF
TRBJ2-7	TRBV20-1	CSAARGYEQYF
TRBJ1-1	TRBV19	CASSIRGRMDAEAFF
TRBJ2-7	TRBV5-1	CASSFSGDALEQYF
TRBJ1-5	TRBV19	CASSMVKTGDQPQHF
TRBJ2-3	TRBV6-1	CASSELAGGPDTQYF
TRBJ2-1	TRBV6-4	CASSLTSGRINEQFF
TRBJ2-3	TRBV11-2	CASSHSGSLAGLDTQYF
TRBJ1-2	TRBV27	CASSLTAFYGYTF
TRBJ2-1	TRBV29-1	CSVSSGGRNNEQFF
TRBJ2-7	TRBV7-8	CASTTGGAYEQYF
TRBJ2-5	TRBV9	CASSVDPGVMETQYF
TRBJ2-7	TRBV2	CASRRTGVPIVYF
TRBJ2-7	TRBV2	CASRATGNSYEQYF
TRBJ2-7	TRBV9	CASSAPTSPYEQYF
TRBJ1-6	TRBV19	CASSIGTTSSSYNSPLHF
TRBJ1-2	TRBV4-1	CASSPRDRDFGGYTF
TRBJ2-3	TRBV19	CASGQDTDTQYF
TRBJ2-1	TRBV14	CASSQRGGLSHEQFF
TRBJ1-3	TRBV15	CATSRDRSGTGNTIYF